This TCR beta chain derives from a study of vaccination and CD4 T cells after COVID-19. Study at large: Cellular stimulation was performed using overlapping spike peptides derived from SARS-CoV-2, HCoV-NL63, HCoV-OC43 and HCoV-229E.

Study-level findings and limits: The study found that a median approximately 90% of reactive clones in convalescent patients appeared only post-vaccination.

Treatment specified: roughly 10-day PBMC culture with coronavirus spike peptide pools or control peptides (ViraFEST assay). ViraFEST stimulated the growth of antigen-specific T cells using peptide pools and subsequently profiled their TCRs by sequencing. About this clonotype itself: What it binds is not known.

Cultured CD4+ T-cell DNA underwent Oncomine TCR Beta short-read sequencing. The source of extracted genomic DNA was cultured CD4+ T cells. TCRdb processed the PCR reads anew with MiXCR; each CDR3 protein has one entry. Here the sample spans approximately 11,000 distinct CDR3 sequences, under 75% being singletons. The origin of this receptor is a human donor who had recovered from COVID-19. Input material: CD4+ T cells from blood, cultured in vitro.

The CDR3 protein is CASSQVAGYEQFF. CDR3 bases: TGTGCCAGCAGCCAAGTCGCAGGGTATGAGCAGTTCTTC. The V call is TRBV3-1, the J call TRBJ2-1; tentative D call: TRBD1 (5 bases). V lost 1 base and J 8 bases, leaving 9 bases between the germline ends. The length of the CDR3 is 13 residues. Germline V gene lookup returns CDR1 LGHDT and CDR2 YNNKEL (reference sequence).